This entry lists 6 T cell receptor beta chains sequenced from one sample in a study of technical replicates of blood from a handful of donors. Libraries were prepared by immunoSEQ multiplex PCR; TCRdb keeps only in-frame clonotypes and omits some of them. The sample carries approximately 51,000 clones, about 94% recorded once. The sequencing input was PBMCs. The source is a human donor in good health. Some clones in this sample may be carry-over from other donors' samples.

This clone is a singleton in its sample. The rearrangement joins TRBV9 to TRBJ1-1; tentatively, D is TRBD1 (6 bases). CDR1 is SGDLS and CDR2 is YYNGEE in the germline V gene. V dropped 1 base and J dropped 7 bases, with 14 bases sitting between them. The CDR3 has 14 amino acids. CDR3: CASSVSGGGGEAFF. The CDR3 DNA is TGTGCCAGCAGCGTAAGTGGGGGGGGCGGTGAAGCTTTCTTT.

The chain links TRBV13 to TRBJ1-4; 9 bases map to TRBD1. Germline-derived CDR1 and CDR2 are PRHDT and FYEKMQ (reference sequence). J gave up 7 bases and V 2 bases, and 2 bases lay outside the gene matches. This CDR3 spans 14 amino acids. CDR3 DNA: TGTGCCAGCAGCTTAAGACAGGGGGGTGAAAAACTGTTTTTT. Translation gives CASSLRQGGEKLFF.

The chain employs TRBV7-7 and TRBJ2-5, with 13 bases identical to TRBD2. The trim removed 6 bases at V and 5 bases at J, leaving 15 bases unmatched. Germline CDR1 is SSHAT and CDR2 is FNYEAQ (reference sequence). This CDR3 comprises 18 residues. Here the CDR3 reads CASRGRTSGGHKWETQYF. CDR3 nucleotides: TGTGCCAGCAGGGGTCGGACTAGCGGGGGTCACAAATGGGAGACCCAGTACTTC.

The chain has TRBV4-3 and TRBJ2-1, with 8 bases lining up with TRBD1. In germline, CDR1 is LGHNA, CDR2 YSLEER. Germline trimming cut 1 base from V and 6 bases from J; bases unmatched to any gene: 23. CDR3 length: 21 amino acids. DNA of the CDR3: TGCGCCAGCAGCCAAGCTGGGACAGGTAGTATTAGCCCGCTGAGAACCAATGAGCAGTTCTTC. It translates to CASSQAGTGSISPLRTNEQFF.

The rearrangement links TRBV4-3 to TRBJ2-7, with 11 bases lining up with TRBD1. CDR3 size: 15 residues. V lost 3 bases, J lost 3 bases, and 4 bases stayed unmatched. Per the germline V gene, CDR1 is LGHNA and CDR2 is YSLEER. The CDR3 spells CASSQSGTGGYEQYF. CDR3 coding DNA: TGCGCCAGCAGCCAGTCCGGGACAGGGGGCTACGAGCAGTACTTC.

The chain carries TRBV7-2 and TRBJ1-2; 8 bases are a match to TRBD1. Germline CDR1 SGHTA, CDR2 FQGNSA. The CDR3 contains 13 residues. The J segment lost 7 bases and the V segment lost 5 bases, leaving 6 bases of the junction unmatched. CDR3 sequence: CASSRDRFVGYTF. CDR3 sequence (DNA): TGTGCCAGCAGCCGGGACAGGTTCGTTGGCTACACCTTC. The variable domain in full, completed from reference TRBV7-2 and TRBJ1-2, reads GAGVSQSPSNKVTEKGKDVELRCDPISGHTALYWYRQSLGQGLEFLIYFQGNSAPDKSGLPSDRFSAERTGGSVSTLTIQRTQQEDSAVYLCASSRDRFVGYTFGSGTRLTVV.